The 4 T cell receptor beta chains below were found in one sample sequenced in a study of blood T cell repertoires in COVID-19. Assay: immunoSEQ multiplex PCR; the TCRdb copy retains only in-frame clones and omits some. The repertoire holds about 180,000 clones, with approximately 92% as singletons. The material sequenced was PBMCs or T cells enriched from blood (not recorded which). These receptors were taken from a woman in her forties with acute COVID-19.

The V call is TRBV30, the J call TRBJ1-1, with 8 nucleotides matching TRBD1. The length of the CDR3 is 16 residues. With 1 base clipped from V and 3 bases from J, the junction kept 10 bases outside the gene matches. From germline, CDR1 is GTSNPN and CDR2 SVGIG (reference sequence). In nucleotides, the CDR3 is TGTGCCTGGAGTGGCCCTCGCAGGGGGCGGGACACTGAAGCTTTCTTT. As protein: CAWSGPRRGRDTEAFF.

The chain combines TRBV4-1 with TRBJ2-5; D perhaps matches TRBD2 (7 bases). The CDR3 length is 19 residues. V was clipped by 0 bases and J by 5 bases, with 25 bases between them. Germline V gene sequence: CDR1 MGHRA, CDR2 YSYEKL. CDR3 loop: CASSQEAPKGGGSRETQYF. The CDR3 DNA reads TGCGCCAGCAGCCAAGAAGCGCCTAAAGGGGGGGGCTCGCGGGAGACCCAGTACTTC.

The CDR3 is CASRTQGLGNTGELFF. In DNA, the CDR3 is TGTGCCAGCAGAACACAGGGGCTAGGGAACACCGGGGAGCTGTTTTTT. The V and J genes are TRBV2 and TRBJ2-2; 7 bases agree with TRBD1. After removal of 6 bases from V and 1 base from J, the junction contained 8 bases not matched to a gene. Germline CDR1 reads SNHLY; CDR2 reads FYNNEI. The CDR3 extends over 16 amino acids.

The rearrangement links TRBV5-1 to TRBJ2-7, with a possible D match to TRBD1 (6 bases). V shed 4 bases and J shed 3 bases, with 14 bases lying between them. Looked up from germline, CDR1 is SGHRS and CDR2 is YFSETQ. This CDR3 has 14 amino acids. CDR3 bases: TGCGCCAGCAGCCAAGGGGGTACCCTCTACGAGCAGTACTTC. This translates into CASSQGGTLYEQYF.